These T cell receptor beta chains were read from a single sample in a study of control samples from healthy donors and cancer patients. Produced via immunoSEQ multiplex PCR; TCRdb's table is partial and in-frame only. Among 150,000 or so clones, about 93% were seen once, and the ten largest hold approximately 4%. Sequencing was performed on blood. Every receptor here comes from a woman aged 55-69 years in good health. Each CDR3 is given with its conserved first and last residue. The order of the fields is V gene, CDR3 length, CDR3 protein.

V: TRBV7-2
length: 19
CDR3: CASSFDSVYAGGGRGEQYF

V: TRBV7-9
length: 17
CDR3: CASSFHLAGARTGELFF

V: TRBV11-2
length: 15
CDR3: CASSLDSVMLGGAFF

V: TRBV10-3
length: 14
CDR3: CAISSTGGTYEQYF

V: TRBV5-1
length: 14
CDR3: CASSWRDVGEKLFF

V: TRBV9
length: 15
CDR3: CASSVLGQNSYEQYF

V: TRBV9
length: 16
CDR3: CASSVGRVATNEKLFF

V: TRBV25-1
length: 14
CDR3: CATEGPRETGELFF

V: TRBV2
length: 15
CDR3: CASSVQGATNEKLFF

V: TRBV5-6
length: 12
CDR3: CANGGGGGELFF

V: TRBV7-9
length: 20
CDR3: CASSTPTRGLGKYSYNEQFF

V: TRBV6-2/TRBV6-3
length: 18
CDR3: CASSYGGQGGSPLDEQYF

V: TRBV6-5
length: 16
CDR3: CASSYTGTDSGNTIYF

V: TRBV10-1
length: 13
CDR3: CASSAVITGELFF

V: TRBV5-4
length: 16
CDR3: CASSLGSSGGPDTQYF

V: TRBV25-1
length: 14
CDR3: CASSKSGGTGELFF

V: TRBV18
length: 13
CDR3: CASSPDRHTEAFF